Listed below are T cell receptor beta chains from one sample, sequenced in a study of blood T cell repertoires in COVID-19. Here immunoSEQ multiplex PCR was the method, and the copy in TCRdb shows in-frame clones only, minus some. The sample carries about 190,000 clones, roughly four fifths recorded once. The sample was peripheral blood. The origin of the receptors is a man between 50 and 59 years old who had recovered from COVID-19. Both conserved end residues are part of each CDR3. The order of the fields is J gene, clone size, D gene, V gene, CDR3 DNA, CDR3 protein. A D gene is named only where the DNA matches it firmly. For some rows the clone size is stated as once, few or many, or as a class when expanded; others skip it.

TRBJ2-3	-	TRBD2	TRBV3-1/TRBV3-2	TGTGCCAGCAGACCCGCCGCGACTAGCGGAAGCACAGATACGCAGTATTTT	CASRPAATSGSTDTQYF
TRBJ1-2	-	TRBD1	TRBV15	TGTGCCACCAGCAGAGATACAGGGGGCTATGGCTACACCTTC	CATSRDTGGYGYTF
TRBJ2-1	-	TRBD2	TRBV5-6	TGTGCCAGCAGTCTGACTAGCGGGATTAAAAATGAGCAGTTCTTC	CASSLTSGIKNEQFF
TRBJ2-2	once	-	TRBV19	TGTGCCAGTAAGAAGCGGACCAACACCGGGGAGCTGTTTTTT	CASKKRTNTGELFF
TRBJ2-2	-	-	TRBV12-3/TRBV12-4	TGTGCCAGCAGTTTACAGTTCGGGGAGCTGTTTTTT	CASSLQFGELFF
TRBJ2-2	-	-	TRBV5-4	TGTGCCAGCAGCCACCCATTGGGCAGGGGGGACACCGGGGAGCTGTTTTTT	CASSHPLGRGDTGELFF
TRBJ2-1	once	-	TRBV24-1	TGTGCCACCAGTGAGGGCCCCACCTACAATGAGCAGTTCTTC	CATSEGPTYNEQFF
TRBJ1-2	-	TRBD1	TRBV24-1	TGTGCCACCAGTGATTTCGGACAGGGGTACTCAGATTACCGCGGCTACACCTTC	CATSDFGQGYSDYRGYTF
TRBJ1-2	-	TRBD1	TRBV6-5	TGTGCCAGCAGTTACTCGAAAGGGACAGCCGTCGGGGGCTACACCTTC	CASSYSKGTAVGGYTF
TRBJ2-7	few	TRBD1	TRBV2	TGTGCCAGCAGAGGGGGCGGACAGGGGGCCACGTCCAGGTGGTACGAGCAGTACTTC	CASRGGGQGATSRWYEQYF
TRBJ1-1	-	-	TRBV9	TGTGCCAGCAGCACGACAGGGAACACTGAAGCTTTCTTT	CASSTTGNTEAFF
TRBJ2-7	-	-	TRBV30	TGTGCCTGGGGTAGGGGCCTCTCCTACGAGCAGTACTTC	CAWGRGLSYEQYF
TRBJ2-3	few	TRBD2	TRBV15	TGTGCCACCAGCCAAACCCCGGCGGGAGATTTCACAGATACGCAGTATTTT	CATSQTPAGDFTDTQYF
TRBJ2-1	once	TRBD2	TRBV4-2	TGTGCCAGCAGCCAAGATACTAGCGGGAGTTGGTATGAGCAGTTCTTC	CASSQDTSGSWYEQFF
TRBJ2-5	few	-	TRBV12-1	TGTGCCAGCAGCTTCGCTCCGGGAGGGCCGGCGGAGACCCAGTACTTC	CASSFAPGGPAETQYF
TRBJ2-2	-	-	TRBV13	TGTGCCAGCAGCATCAGACTGCCCGGGGAGCTGTTTTTT	CASSIRLPGELFF
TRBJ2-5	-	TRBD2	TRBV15	TGTGCCACCAGCAGAGTAGGACCCGGGAGGGAGACCCAGTACTTC	CATSRVGPGRETQYF
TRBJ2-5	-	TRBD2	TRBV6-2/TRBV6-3	TGTGCCAGCAGTACGGGACTAGCGGGAGGGTCTGCCGAGACCCAGTACTTC	CASSTGLAGGSAETQYF
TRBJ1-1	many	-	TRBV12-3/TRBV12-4	TGTGCCAGCAGTTCCATCGGTTTCCCGTTCTTT	CASSSIGFPFF
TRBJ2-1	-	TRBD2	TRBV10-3	TGTGCCATCACTCGGGGACTAGCCACGGGGCAGTTCTTC	CAITRGLATGQFF
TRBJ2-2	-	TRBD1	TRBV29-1	TGCAGCGTTGAAGATTATCGGACAGGGAAGAACACCGGGGAGCTGTTTTTT	CSVEDYRTGKNTGELFF
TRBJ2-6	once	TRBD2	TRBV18	TGTGCCAGCTCACCACCTAGCGGGAGAACCGGGGCCAACGTCCTGACTTTC	CASSPPSGRTGANVLTF
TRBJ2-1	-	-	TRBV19	TGTGCCAGTAGTACCGATGCGGGAACCTACAATGAGCAGTTCTTC	CASSTDAGTYNEQFF
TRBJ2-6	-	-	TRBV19	TGTGCCAGTAGTATTGACAGCTCTGGGGCCAACGTCCTGACTTTC	CASSIDSSGANVLTF
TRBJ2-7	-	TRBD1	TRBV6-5	TGTGCCAGCAGTTACTCGCGTACAGGGGGAAACGAGCAGTACTTC	CASSYSRTGGNEQYF
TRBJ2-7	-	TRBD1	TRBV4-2	TGTGCCAGCAGCCAGGACAGGTACGAGCAGTACTTC	CASSQDRYEQYF
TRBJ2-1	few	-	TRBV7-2	TGTGCCAGCAGCTTGCAGGGAGGTGTAGGCGAGCAGTTCTTC	CASSLQGGVGEQFF
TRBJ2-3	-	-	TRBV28	TGTGCCACCCAACGGGGTGCAGATACGCAGTATTTT	CATQRGADTQYF
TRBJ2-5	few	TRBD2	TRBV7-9	TGTGCCAGCAGCCGTGGGACTAGCGGGATTGAGACCCAGTACTTC	CASSRGTSGIETQYF
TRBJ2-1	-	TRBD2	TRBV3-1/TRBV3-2	TGTGCCAGCAGCCGCGGGACTAGCGGATACTACAATGAGCAGTTCTTC	CASSRGTSGYYNEQFF
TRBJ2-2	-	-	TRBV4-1	TGCGCCAGCAGTCGGGGGAACACCGGGGAGCTGTTTTTT	CASSRGNTGELFF
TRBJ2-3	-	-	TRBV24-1	TGTGCCACCAGTGATTTTGGGCAGGGTGAGAGAGATACGCAGTATTTT	CATSDFGQGERDTQYF
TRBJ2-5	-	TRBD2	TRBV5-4	TGTGCCAGCAGCCGGGGACTAGCGGTACAAGAGACCCAGTACTTC	CASSRGLAVQETQYF
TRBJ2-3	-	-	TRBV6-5	TGTGCCAGCAGTTTTCAGGGGAGGGCAGATACGCAGTATTTT	CASSFQGRADTQYF
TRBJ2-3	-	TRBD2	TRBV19	TGTGCCAGTACCCGCCGACTAGCCACAGATACGCAGTATTTT	CASTRRLATDTQYF
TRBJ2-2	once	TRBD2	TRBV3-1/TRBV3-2	TGTGCCAGCAGTTCCGAAAGAGGGCCGGGACTAGCGGGAGCTAACACCGGGGAGCTGTTTTTT	CASSSERGPGLAGANTGELFF
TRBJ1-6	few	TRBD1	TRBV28	TGTGCCAGCAGTTCCCGGGACAGGCATCTCCACTTT	CASSSRDRHLHF
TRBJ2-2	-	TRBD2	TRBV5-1	TGCGCCAGCAGCTGGACTAGCGGGAGTTCCACCCGGACCGGGGAGCTGTTTTTT	CASSWTSGSSTRTGELFF
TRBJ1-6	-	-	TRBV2	TGTGCCAGCAGTGAATTCACAGGAGATTATAATTCACCCCTCCACTTT	CASSEFTGDYNSPLHF
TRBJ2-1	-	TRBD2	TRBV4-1	TGCGCCAGCAGCCCAACTCTTAGCGGGAGGGCCTACAATGAGCAGTTCTTC	CASSPTLSGRAYNEQFF